Shown below are 8 T cell receptor beta chains from a single sample sequenced in a study of CD8+ T cells in alopecia areata. Treatment indicated: oral pan-JAK inhibitor, 5-10 mg twice daily. Following extraction, RNA underwent reverse transcription to cDNA, which served as the sequencing template. Profiled with immunoSEQ multiplex PCR; TCRdb holds only in-frame clones, not every one. The sample lists 150,000 to 200,000 clones; roughly 58% were seen once. This material consisted of CD4+ T cells sorted from blood, taken at roughly week 58, from a patient treated with tofacitinib. The receptors shown here come from a human donor with alopecia areata.

This chain connects TRBV19 to TRBJ2-1; 10 nucleotides line up with TRBD2. Trimming removed 5 bases from V and 7 bases from J; junction bases left unmatched: 8. The germline gives CDR1 LNHDA, CDR2 SQIVND (reference sequence). CDR3 size: 15 residues. The CDR3 nucleotides are TGTGCCAGTAGTTGGAGCGGGGGGGCCGAAAATGAGCAGTTCTTC. Protein product: CASSWSGGAENEQFF.

For the CDR3, the DNA is TGTGCCAGCAGCCCAAAGACAGGGGGTTTCTACATTCAGTACTTC. It encodes CASSPKTGGFYIQYF. The J gene is TRBJ2-4, the V gene TRBV27, with 9 bases matching TRBD1. Germline V lookup: CDR1 MNHEY, CDR2 SMNVEV (reference sequence). V gave up 6 bases and J gave up 8 bases; unmatched junction bases: 11. The CDR3 sequence is 15 residues long.

A few counts support this clone. The V gene is TRBV29-1, the J gene TRBJ1-4; D is uncertain. The germline V and J ends were trimmed by 5 bases and 8 bases, with 12 bases remaining between them. The CDR3 sequence is 12 residues long. Germline V gene sequence: CDR1 SQVTM, CDR2 ANQGSEA. The CDR3 region is CSVREAREKLFF. CDR3 DNA: TGCAGCGTTCGAGAGGCTCGGGAAAAACTGTTTTTT.

The chain carries TRBV2 and TRBJ2-7; D not certain. This CDR3 spans 15 amino acids. Trimming took off 0 bases at V and 2 bases at J, with 11 bases between the two ends. Germline lookup yields CDR1 SNHLY and CDR2 FYNNEI. The CDR3 coding sequence is TGTGCCAGCAGTGAAGCGCTTTACAGTACCTACGAGCAGTACTTC. Its translation: CASSEALYSTYEQYF.

This chain connects TRBV18 to TRBJ2-7; no definite D call. Germline V CDR1 and CDR2: KGHSH, LQKENI. With 2 bases removed from V and 2 bases from J, the gap between germline ends came to 13 bases. This CDR3 spans 15 amino acids. The CDR3 reads CASSPDGLRTYEQYF. The CDR3 coding sequence is TGTGCCAGCTCACCAGACGGATTGCGAACCTACGAGCAGTACTTC.

This clone was counted once. V gene TRBV7-9 combines with J gene TRBJ2-7; 8 nucleotides line up with TRBD1. Germline lookup yields CDR1 SEHNR and CDR2 FQNEAQ (reference sequence). The CDR3 has 14 residues. Unmatched junction bases numbered 7, after V lost 2 bases and J lost 7 bases. CDR3 bases: TGTGCCAGCAGCTTAACCGGACAGGGCGGGGAGCAGTACTTC. This gives the protein CASSLTGQGGEQYF. Supplemented by reference TRBV7-9 and TRBJ2-7, the full variable domain reads DTGVSQNPRHKITKRGQNVTFRCDPISEHNRLYWYRQTLGQGPEFLTYFQNEAQLEKSRLLSDRFSAERPKGSFSTLEIQRTEQGDSAMYLCASSLTGQGGEQYFGPGTRLTVT.

The chain joins TRBV9 to TRBJ1-1; D is undetermined. The CDR3 is made up of 14 amino acids. Germline CDR1 and CDR2: SGDLS and YYNGEE. Deletions cut 0 bases from V and 5 bases from J, with 11 bases between. CDR3 sequence reads: CASSVEGGRTEAFF. CDR3 in DNA: TGTGCCAGCAGCGTAGAAGGCGGCAGAACTGAAGCTTTCTTT.

This clone has just one count. V usage is TRBV7-9 and J usage is TRBJ2-5, with 7 bases aligning to TRBD1. Unmatched junction bases numbered 18, after V lost 3 bases and J lost 2 bases. CDR1 and CDR2 (germline): SEHNR, FQNEAQ (reference sequence). The length of the CDR3 is 19 residues. CDR3 protein: CASSFGALQGQIRQETQYF. For the CDR3, the DNA is TGTGCCAGCAGCTTCGGGGCCTTACAGGGGCAAATCCGGCAAGAGACCCAGTACTTC.